This T cell receptor beta chain was sequenced for a study of blood T cell repertoires in COVID-19. The wider study: PBMCs, B-cell-depleted T cells, or T cells provided the cDNA or gDNA that made up the material.

The table lists this clone with a count of one. The method was immunoSEQ multiplex PCR; TCRdb's version includes in-frame clones alone and lacks a portion of them. Of about 170,000 clones listed, around 80% are singletons. CDR1 and CDR2 (germline): MNHEY, SVGEGT. CDR3 length: 14 residues. V lost 5 bases, J lost 5 bases, and 7 bases stayed unmatched. Seattle's cohort entered during active infection and was followed longitudinally. The J gene is TRBJ1-1, the V gene TRBV6-2 or TRBV6-3; 8 nucleotides agree with TRBD1. The specimen sequenced was peripheral blood. The receptor's source is a woman aged 70-85 years with COVID-19, enrolled during active disease. The CDR3 here is CASSRGTGGTEAFF. The CDR3 region has the DNA TGTGCCAGCAGTCGGGGGACAGGTGGTACTGAAGCTTTCTTT.